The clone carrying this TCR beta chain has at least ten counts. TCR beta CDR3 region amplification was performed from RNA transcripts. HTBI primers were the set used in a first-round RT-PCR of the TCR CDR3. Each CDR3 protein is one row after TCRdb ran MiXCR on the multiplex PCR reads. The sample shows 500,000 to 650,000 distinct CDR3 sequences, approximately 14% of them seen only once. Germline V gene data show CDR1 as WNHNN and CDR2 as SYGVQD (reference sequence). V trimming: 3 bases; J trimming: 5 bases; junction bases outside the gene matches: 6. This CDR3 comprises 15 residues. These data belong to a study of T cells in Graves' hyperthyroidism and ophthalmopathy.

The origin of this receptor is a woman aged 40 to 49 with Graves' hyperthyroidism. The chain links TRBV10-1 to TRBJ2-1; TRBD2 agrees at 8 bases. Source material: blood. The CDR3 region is CASSDSGGPNNEQFF. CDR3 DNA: TGCGCCAGCAGTGATTCGGGAGGGCCGAACAATGAGCAGTTCTTC.